The clone carrying this T cell receptor beta chain showed up just once. What it recognizes is unknown. The data were obtained in a study of T cell repertoires in cytomegalovirus infection. Germline V CDR1 and CDR2: SNHLY, FYNNEI. The CDR3 sequence is 15 residues long. Trimming left V 7 bases short and J 7 bases short, with 20 bases between. MiXCR, run by TCRdb on the reads, gives a single entry per CDR3 protein. The sample lists roughly 920,000 distinct CDR3 sequences, about a third occurring once. The input for sequencing was cultured CD8+ T cells from PBMCs, taken from culture after CMV antigen stimulation. The origin of this receptor is a human donor in good health (CMV status not recorded). Some clones in this sample may be carry-over from other donors' samples. The J gene is TRBJ1-5, the V gene TRBV2; tentatively, D is TRBD1 (6 bases). As DNA, the CDR3 is TGTGCCAGCAAGGAGGGGGGCGGACTGGGGCAGCCCCAGCATTTT. Residues: CASKEGGGLGQPQHF.